A selection of T cell receptor beta chains follows, all from one sample in a study of Graves' ophthalmopathy and Graves' hyperthyroidism. TCRdb redid the calling of the multiplex PCR reads with MiXCR, one entry per CDR3 protein. Counted here are over a million distinct CDR3 sequences, around a third occurring once; the ten biggest clones make up 11%. Sequences were obtained from peripheral blood or thyroid tissue (not recorded which). The origin of the receptors is an adult man with Graves' hyperthyroidism. Each CDR3 is given with its conserved first and last residue. The D gene is left open where the match is weak. A clone size is listed for some rows: how often the clone was seen (once, few, many), or a class if it is expanded.

J: TRBJ2-7
V: TRBV29-1
size: few
D: TRBD2
DNA: TGCAGCGTCGCTAGCCGGGGGGGCGGTTACGAGCAGTACTTC
CDR3: CSVASRGGGYEQYF

J: TRBJ2-5
V: TRBV12-3/TRBV12-4
size: -
D: TRBD1
DNA: TGTGCCAGCAGCTCCGACAGGGGGGGAGTAACGGAGACCCAGTACTTC
CDR3: CASSSDRGGVTETQYF

J: TRBJ2-2
V: TRBV19
size: -
D: -
DNA: TGTGCCTGCGCCAGGATCACCGGGGAGCTGTTTTTT
CDR3: CACARITGELFF

J: TRBJ1-2
V: TRBV27
size: -
D: TRBD1
DNA: TGTGCGACACGAAGCCCGGGACAGGGAGGCGGCTACACCTTC
CDR3: CATRSPGQGGGYTF

J: TRBJ1-6
V: TRBV10-3
size: few
D: TRBD1
DNA: TGTGCCATCAGCGGGACAGGGGGTAATTCACCCCTCCACTTT
CDR3: CAISGTGGNSPLHF

J: TRBJ1-5
V: TRBV6-2/TRBV6-3
size: -
D: -
DNA: TGTGCCAGCAGAAGGGACCTTAATCAGCCCCAGCATTTT
CDR3: CASRRDLNQPQHF

J: TRBJ2-6
V: TRBV19
size: many
D: TRBD2
DNA: TGTGCCAGTAGTCCCGGACTAGCGGGAGTTCCTGGGGCCAACGTCCTGACTTTC
CDR3: CASSPGLAGVPGANVLTF

J: TRBJ1-1
V: TRBV12-3/TRBV12-4
size: many
D: -
DNA: TGTGCCAGCAGTTTAGACGGCAGGGGTGGGCCTGAAGCTTTCTTT
CDR3: CASSLDGRGGPEAFF

J: TRBJ2-5
V: TRBV29-1
size: -
D: -
DNA: TGCAGCGTTGCGGTGGACTGGCAAGAGACCCAGTACTTC
CDR3: CSVAVDWQETQYF

J: TRBJ2-2
V: TRBV5-4
size: few
D: -
DNA: TGTGCCAGCAGCTTGACGGGGGAAGCAAACACCGGGGAGCTGTTTTTT
CDR3: CASSLTGEANTGELFF

J: TRBJ1-1
V: TRBV19
size: many
D: -
DNA: TGTGCCAGTAGTATACAGGGTCAGCACACTGAAGCTTTCTTT
CDR3: CASSIQGQHTEAFF

J: TRBJ1-3
V: TRBV7-8
size: -
D: -
DNA: TGTGCCAGCAGCCTAGAGCACTCTGGAAACACCATATATTTT
CDR3: CASSLEHSGNTIYF

J: TRBJ1-1
V: TRBV9
size: -
D: TRBD1
DNA: TGTGCCAGCACCTCGACAGGGGCCCGGAACACTGAAGCTTTCTTT
CDR3: CASTSTGARNTEAFF

J: TRBJ2-5
V: TRBV7-2
size: -
D: -
DNA: TGTGCCAGCAGCTTACCCCTTAGCGGACCGGGACAAATGGAGGAGACCCAGTACTTC
CDR3: CASSLPLSGPGQMEETQYF

J: TRBJ1-1
V: TRBV7-2
size: many
D: -
DNA: TGTGCCAGCAGCTCAGCGGGCAGCTGGAACACTGAAGCTTTCTTT
CDR3: CASSSAGSWNTEAFF

J: TRBJ2-7
V: TRBV2
size: -
D: TRBD2
DNA: TGTGCCAGCAAAACCGGACTAGCGGGATTCTCCTACGAGCAGTACTTC
CDR3: CASKTGLAGFSYEQYF

J: TRBJ2-2
V: TRBV6-6
size: -
D: -
DNA: TGTGCCAGCAGTTACAACTCTGGGGCGCCGAACACCGGGGAGCTGTTTTTT
CDR3: CASSYNSGAPNTGELFF

J: TRBJ2-7
V: TRBV29-1
size: once
D: -
DNA: TGCAGTCTCCGATTCAGGGGAAACGAGCAGTACTTC
CDR3: CSLRFRGNEQYF

J: TRBJ2-7
V: TRBV12-3/TRBV12-4
size: -
D: -
DNA: TGTGCCAGCTCGCTAACCTTTTACGAGCAGTACTTC
CDR3: CASSLTFYEQYF

J: TRBJ2-6
V: TRBV10-3
size: many
D: -
DNA: TGTGCCATCAGTGCACAGGAAGGGGATGGGGCCAACGTCCTGACTTTC
CDR3: CAISAQEGDGANVLTF

J: TRBJ1-1
V: TRBV7-9
size: few
D: -
DNA: TGTGCCAGCAGCTTGGTGAAGACAGCTTTCTTT
CDR3: CASSLVKTAFF

J: TRBJ2-7
V: TRBV29-1
size: once
D: -
DNA: TGCAGCGTTGAAGAATTCTACGAGCAGTACTTC
CDR3: CSVEEFYEQYF